This T cell receptor beta chain was sequenced in a study of a mutant IDH1 vaccine in newly diagnosed glioma. Whole-study context: Patients previously underwent radiotherapy, temozolomide, or both, and most underwent both. V12 fell at week 35 and V13, the study end, at week 47.

The CDR3 is 16 amino acids. In germline, CDR1 is KGHSH, CDR2 LQKENI. The trim removed 5 bases at V and 5 bases at J, leaving 7 bases unmatched. This clone was counted a few times. The antigen is undetermined. Profiled with immunoSEQ multiplex PCR; TCRdb holds only in-frame clones, not every one. The profile shows fewer than 35,000 clones, about 86% of them singletons. Time point meaning: week 47, end of study. Vaccinated patients received 300 ug of mutant IDH1 20-mer peptide per dose, with topical imiquimod. In weeks 1, 3, 5, 7, 11, 15, 19 and 23, patients were immunized, eight times in all. The source is a man aged 25-40 years with glioma. The chain recombines TRBV18 with TRBJ2-6; 9 nucleotides align to TRBD1. The specimen was PBMCs, collected from a glioma patient whose treatment included an IDH1 peptide vaccine. The CDR3 DNA sequence: TGTGCCAGCTCAGGGGACAGGGAGGCTTGGGCCAACGTCCTGACTTTC. This gives the protein CASSGDREAWANVLTF.